The present entry profiles one T cell receptor (beta chain) with its context. Using immunoSEQ multiplex PCR, the repertoire was profiled, and TCRdb retains in-frame clones only, with some absent. The table includes 150,000 to 200,000 clones, around 72% detected once. The sample comes from a study of blood T cell repertoires in COVID-19. Study-level information: The study drew acute and convalescent COVID-19 samples from the United States, Italy and Spain. T cells, B-cell-depleted T cells, or PBMCs supplied cDNA or gDNA.

Trimming cost V 2 bases and J 7 bases, with 8 bases left between them. The CDR3 spans 12 residues. Germline values: CDR1 MDHEN, CDR2 SYDVKM. The J gene is TRBJ1-2, the V gene TRBV28; D is unclear. The receptor was derived from a woman aged 80 or over with acute or convalescent COVID-19. The sequencing input was peripheral blood. The CDR3 bases are TGTGCCAGCAGTTTAGTAGGGAGTGGCTACACCTTC. This gives the protein CASSLVGSGYTF.